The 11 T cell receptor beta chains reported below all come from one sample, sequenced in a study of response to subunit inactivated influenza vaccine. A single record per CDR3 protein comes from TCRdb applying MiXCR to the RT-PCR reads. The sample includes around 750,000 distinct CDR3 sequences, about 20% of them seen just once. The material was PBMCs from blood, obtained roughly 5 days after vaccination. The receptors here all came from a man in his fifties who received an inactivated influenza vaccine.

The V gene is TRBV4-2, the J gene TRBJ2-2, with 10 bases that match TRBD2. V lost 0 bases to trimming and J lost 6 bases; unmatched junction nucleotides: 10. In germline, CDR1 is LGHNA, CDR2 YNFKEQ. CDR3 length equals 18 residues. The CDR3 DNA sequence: TGTGCCAGCAGCCAAGAAAGGCCGGGACTAGCGTACCCCGGGGAGCTGTTTTTT. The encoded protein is CASSQERPGLAYPGELFF.

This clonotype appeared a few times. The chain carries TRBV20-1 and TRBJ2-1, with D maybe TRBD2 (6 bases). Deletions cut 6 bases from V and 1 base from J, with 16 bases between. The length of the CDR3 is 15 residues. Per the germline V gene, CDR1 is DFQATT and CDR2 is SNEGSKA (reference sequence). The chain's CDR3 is CSASPRTMSYNEQFF. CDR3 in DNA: TGCAGTGCCAGTCCGAGGACTATGTCCTACAATGAGCAGTTCTTC.

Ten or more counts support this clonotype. The CDR3 DNA reads as TGCGCCAGCAGCTTGGGGGGAGGGCCCCATGAGCAGTTCTTC. Protein sequence: CASSLGGGPHEQFF. V gene TRBV5-1 combines with J gene TRBJ2-1; 7 bases map to TRBD2. The CDR3 consists of 14 residues. With 0 bases clipped from V and 8 bases from J, the junction kept 5 bases outside the gene matches. Germline CDR1 reads SGHRS; CDR2 reads YFSETQ.

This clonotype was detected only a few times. CDR3 loop: CASSLNPPQGGGGYTF. Written as DNA, the CDR3 is TGTGCCAGCAGCTTAAACCCTCCCCAGGGTGGTGGCGGCTACACCTTC. The chain carries TRBV7-2 and TRBJ1-2; a weak D match, TRBD1 (5 bases). The V gene lost 2 bases and the J gene lost 8 bases, with 21 bases spanning the gap. The V gene's germline CDR1 is SGHTA and CDR2 FQGNSA. The CDR3 length is 16 residues.

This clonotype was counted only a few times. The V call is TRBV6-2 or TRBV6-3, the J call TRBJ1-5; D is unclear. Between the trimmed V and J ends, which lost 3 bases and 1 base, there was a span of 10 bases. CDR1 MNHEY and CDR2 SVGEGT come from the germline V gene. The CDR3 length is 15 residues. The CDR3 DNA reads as TGTGCCAGCAGTTATCCGGGCGCCAGCAATCAGCCCCAGCATTTT. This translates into CASSYPGASNQPQHF.

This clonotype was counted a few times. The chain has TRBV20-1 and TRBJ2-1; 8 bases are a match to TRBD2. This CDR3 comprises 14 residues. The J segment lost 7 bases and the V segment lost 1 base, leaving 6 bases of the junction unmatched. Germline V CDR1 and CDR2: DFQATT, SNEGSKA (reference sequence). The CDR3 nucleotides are TGCAGTGCTAGAGTCAGCGGGAGATTAAATGAGCAGTTCTTC. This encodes CSARVSGRLNEQFF.

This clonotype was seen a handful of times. CDR3 sequence (DNA): TGCGCCAGCAAACCCACAGAGGGCTACGAGCAGTACTTC. It is translated as CASKPTEGYEQYF. This chain links TRBV5-1 with TRBJ2-7; tentatively, D is TRBD2 (5 bases). The CDR3 has 13 residues. Trimming left V 6 bases short and J 3 bases short, with 13 bases between. The germline CDR1 and CDR2 sequences are SGHRS and YFSETQ.

The chain's CDR3 is CASSLAGEGTEAFF. The CDR3 DNA reads as TGTGCCAGCAGCTTAGCAGGGGAAGGGACTGAAGCTTTCTTT. The J gene is TRBJ1-1, the V gene TRBV7-9; possibly TRBD1 for D (5 bases). This CDR3 has 14 residues. CDR1 SEHNR and CDR2 FQNEAQ come from the germline V gene (reference sequence). V was trimmed by 0 bases and J by 5 bases, leaving 10 bases between them.

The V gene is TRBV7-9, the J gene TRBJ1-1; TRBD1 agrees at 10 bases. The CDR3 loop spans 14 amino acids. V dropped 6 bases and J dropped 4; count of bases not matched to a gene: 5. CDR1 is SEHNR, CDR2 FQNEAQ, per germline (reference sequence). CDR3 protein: CASRRTGGRTEAFF. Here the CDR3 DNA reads TGTGCCAGCAGACGGACAGGGGGACGCACTGAAGCTTTCTTT.

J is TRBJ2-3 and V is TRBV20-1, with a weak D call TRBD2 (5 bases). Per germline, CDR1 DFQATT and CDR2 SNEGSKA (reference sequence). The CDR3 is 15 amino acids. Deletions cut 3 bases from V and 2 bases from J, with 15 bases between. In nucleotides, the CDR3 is TGCAGTGCTAGGGACCCCATCGGGGTCACAGATACGCAGTATTTT. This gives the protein CSARDPIGVTDTQYF.

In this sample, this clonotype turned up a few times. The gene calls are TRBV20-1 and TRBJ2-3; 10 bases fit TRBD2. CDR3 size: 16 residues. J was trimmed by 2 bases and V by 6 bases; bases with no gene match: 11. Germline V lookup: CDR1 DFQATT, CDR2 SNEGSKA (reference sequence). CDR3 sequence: CSALERTSGYTDTQYF. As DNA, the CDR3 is TGCAGTGCCCTCGAAAGGACTAGCGGTTACACAGATACGCAGTATTTT.